This T cell receptor (beta chain) stems from a study of T cell repertoires in cytomegalovirus infection. Regarding the study as a whole: HLA-C-restricted CMV-specific TCR beta clonotypes were dominant in the ex vivo response.

The germline gives CDR1 SGHTA, CDR2 FQGTGA. This CDR3 is built from 15 residues. The V and J ends lost 3 bases and 0 bases respectively, with 9 bases between them. TCRdb redid the calling of the reads with MiXCR, one entry per CDR3 protein. Of hundreds of thousands of distinct CDR3 sequences in the sample, 30% to 40% were seen once. A few counts support this clonotype. What it binds is not known. This chain links TRBV7-3 with TRBJ1-3; D is ambiguous. This TCR derives from a human donor in good health (CMV status not recorded). Some clones in this sample may be carry-over from other donors' samples. This specimen was cultured CD8+ T cells from PBMCs, taken from culture after CMV antigen stimulation. CDR3 protein: CASSFDGLSGNTIYF. The CDR3 DNA reads TGTGCCAGCAGCTTCGACGGGCTCTCTGGAAACACCATATATTTT.